What follows are 24 T cell receptor beta chains derived from one specimen sequenced in a study of blood T cell repertoires in COVID-19. Assay: immunoSEQ multiplex PCR; the TCRdb copy retains only in-frame clones and omits some. Of about 290,000 clones listed, around nine tenths are singletons. Sequencing was carried out using peripheral blood. Receptors were obtained from a woman aged 40-49 years who had recovered from COVID-19.

Points on this clone: Other DNA sequences in the same sample also yield this CDR3. This chain links TRBV7-3 with TRBJ2-1; no clear D gene. Germline V gives CDR1 SGHTA, CDR2 FQGTGA. The CDR3 spans 12 residues. V was clipped by 5 bases and J by 8 bases, with 10 bases between them. The CDR3 protein is CASSPGSHEQFF. The CDR3 bases are TGTGCCAGCAGCCCAGGATCTCATGAGCAGTTCTTC.

This clone was recorded a few times. This rearrangement joins TRBV20-1 to TRBJ1-5; D unresolved. Germline V gives CDR1 DFQATT, CDR2 SNEGSKA (reference sequence). The V and J ends lost 1 base and 9 bases respectively, with 7 bases between them. The CDR3 extends over 11 amino acids. The CDR3 here is CSARAGGPQHF. CDR3 DNA: TGCAGTGCTAGAGCCGGAGGGCCCCAGCATTTT.

The chain has TRBV5-1 and TRBJ2-1; TRBD2 is a possible D gene (6 bases). CDR1 and CDR2 from the germline V gene are SGHRS and YFSETQ. The CDR3 has 16 residues. The germline V and J ends were trimmed by 4 bases and 0 bases, with 14 bases remaining between them. The CDR3 loop reads CASSPSVDSSYNEQFF. The CDR3 DNA follows: TGCGCCAGCAGCCCTAGCGTCGACAGCTCCTACAATGAGCAGTTCTTC.

This chain connects TRBV4-1 to TRBJ1-1; the match to TRBD1 covers 10 bases. This CDR3 is built from 19 residues. V was pared by 4 bases and J by 2 bases, with 16 bases of the junction left unmatched. The V gene's germline CDR1 is MGHRA and CDR2 YSYEKL. Here the CDR3 DNA reads TGCGCCAGCAGCCGGGACAGGGGTTTTCGGTTGGGACTAAACACTGAAGCTTTCTTT. Its translation: CASSRDRGFRLGLNTEAFF.

J is TRBJ2-3 and V is TRBV4-1; weak D call: TRBD2 (6 bases). Trimming took off 0 bases at V and 6 bases at J, with 19 bases between the two ends. The CDR3 extends over 17 amino acids. The germline V gene encodes CDR1 MGHRA and CDR2 YSYEKL. CDR3 residues: CASSQEGSGATGDTQYF. In DNA form, the CDR3 reads TGCGCCAGCAGCCAAGAGGGTAGCGGAGCGACGGGGGATACGCAGTATTTT.

V usage is TRBV30 and J usage is TRBJ1-1; 9 bases line up with TRBD1. Germline CDR1 is GTSNPN and CDR2 is SVGIG (reference sequence). V lost 0 bases to trimming and J lost 0 bases; unmatched junction nucleotides: 8. The CDR3 is 17 amino acids. CDR3 DNA sequence: TGTGCCTGGAGTGTACAACAGGGGGCCAACTTGAACACTGAAGCTTTCTTT. This encodes CAWSVQQGANLNTEAFF.

About this clone itself: Its ends do not fully match the called genes, so a read error is possible. The gene calls are TRBV7-7 and TRBJ2-1, with a weak D call TRBD1 (5 bases). Germline values: CDR1 SSHAT, CDR2 FNYEAQ (reference sequence). The CDR3 extends over 15 amino acids. CDR3 sequence reads: CASSRQYSSYNEQFF. CDR3 sequence (DNA): TGTGCTAGCAGCCGACAGTACAGCTCCTACAATGAGCAGTTCTTC.

This clone was recorded a few times. The chain is built from TRBV7-2 and TRBJ2-7, with TRBD2 matching 8 bases. With 5 bases clipped from V and 2 bases from J, the junction kept 8 bases outside the gene matches. Germline assignment: CDR1 SGHTA and CDR2 FQGNSA. There are 15 residues in the CDR3. The CDR3 reads CASSVIAGPTYEQYF. For the CDR3, the DNA is TGTGCCAGCAGCGTAATAGCGGGACCAACCTACGAGCAGTACTTC.

The rearrangement uses TRBV5-1 and TRBJ2-7, with TRBD1 identical over 7 bases. Trimming took 3 bases from V and 7 from J; bases not matched to a gene: 7. This CDR3 spans 13 amino acids. Germline loops: CDR1 SGHRS, CDR2 YFSETQ. The CDR3 DNA sequence: TGCGCCAGCAGCTCTTCTAGGGGGCTTGAGCAGTACTTC. Translating it yields CASSSSRGLEQYF.

The chain couples TRBV7-2 to TRBJ2-7; no reliable D call. The CDR3 consists of 15 residues. Germline CDR1 is SGHTA and CDR2 is FQGNSA. Trimming cost V 3 bases and J 6 bases, with 18 bases left between them. CDR3 in DNA: TGTGCCAGCAGCTTTGGAGATATGGCTAGGCGCGAGCAGTACTTC. Translated, it gives CASSFGDMARREQYF.

The chain uses TRBV6-2 or TRBV6-3 and TRBJ2-6, with 7 bases fitting TRBD1. V shed 2 bases and J 0 bases; nucleotides not matched to a gene: 1. The V gene's germline CDR1 is MNHEY and CDR2 SVGEGT. CDR3 length: 16 amino acids. This CDR3 is CASSYPGGSGANVLTF. CDR3 in DNA: TGTGCCAGCAGTTACCCAGGGGGCTCTGGGGCCAACGTCCTGACTTTC.

The V and J genes are TRBV9 and TRBJ2-7, with 8 bases that match TRBD2. The V segment lost 4 bases and the J segment 0 bases; nucleotides outside the gene matches: 12. The germline gives CDR1 SGDLS, CDR2 YYNGEE. This CDR3 is built from 17 residues. The CDR3 reads CASSPWGSSGSSYEQYF. The CDR3 coding sequence is TGTGCCAGCAGCCCCTGGGGCTCGAGCGGGAGCTCCTACGAGCAGTACTTC.

The chain employs TRBV5-1 and TRBJ2-1, with 9 bases identical to TRBD2. CDR1 SGHRS and CDR2 YFSETQ come from the germline V gene. The CDR3 loop spans 16 amino acids. V lost 1 base to trimming and J lost 2 bases; unmatched junction nucleotides: 4. The DNA of the CDR3 is TGCGCCAGCAGCTTGTCGACTAGCGGAACCTACAATGAGCAGTTCTTC. As protein: CASSLSTSGTYNEQFF.

V usage is TRBV7-8 and J usage is TRBJ2-7; 11 positions match TRBD2. The length of the CDR3 is 14 residues. Trimming at V came to 8 bases and at J to 2 bases, leaving 5 bases not matched to a gene. The V gene's germline CDR1 is SGHVS and CDR2 FQNEAQ. The CDR3 bases are TGTGCCAGCGCCTTAGCGGGAGGGCCCTACGAGCAGTACTTC. Residues: CASALAGGPYEQYF.

V gene TRBV11-2 combines with J gene TRBJ2-1; 7 nucleotides match TRBD2. The junction had 1 base not matched to a gene; V was cut back by 2 bases and J by 6 bases. Germline V lookup: CDR1 SGHAT, CDR2 FQNNGV. The CDR3 sequence is 13 residues long. CDR3 nucleotide sequence: TGTGCCAGCAGCTTACGGACTAGCAATGAGCAGTTCTTC. It codes for CASSLRTSNEQFF.

The rearrangement links TRBV5-1 to TRBJ1-6; 10 bases fit TRBD1. There are 16 residues in the CDR3. Germline V lookup: CDR1 SGHRS, CDR2 YFSETQ. Trimming removed 4 bases from V and 8 bases from J; junction bases left unmatched: 9. The CDR3 region is CASSNRDRGSDSPLHF. As DNA, the CDR3 is TGCGCCAGCAGCAACCGGGACAGGGGTTCTGATTCACCCCTCCACTTT.

The chain recombines TRBV27 with TRBJ1-4; possibly TRBD1 for D (6 bases). CDR1 and CDR2 (germline): MNHEY, SMNVEV (reference sequence). The CDR3 extends over 14 amino acids. Trimming removed 7 bases from V and 8 bases from J, with 17 bases in between. In DNA form, the CDR3 reads TGTGCCAGCACCAGCAGGGGAGGGAGGGAAAAACTGTTTTTT. This translates into CASTSRGGREKLFF.

The J gene is TRBJ1-4, the V gene TRBV25-1, with a tentative D call TRBD1 (6 bases). V dropped 3 bases and J dropped 7 bases, with 18 bases sitting between them. The CDR3 covers 16 residues. Germline-derived CDR1 and CDR2 are MGHDK and SYGVNS. CDR3 sequence (DNA): TGTGCCAGCAGTGATTTTAGGCGGACAGTTAGTGAAAAACTGTTTTTT. Its translation is CASSDFRRTVSEKLFF.

The chain joins TRBV14 to TRBJ2-2, with D possibly TRBD1 on 5 matching bases. Trimming took off 1 base at V and 0 bases at J, with 9 bases between the two ends. Germline values: CDR1 SGHDN, CDR2 FVKESK. The CDR3 is 16 residues long. CDR3 sequence: CASSQVGQSNTGELFF. DNA for the CDR3: TGTGCCAGCAGCCAAGTGGGGCAGTCGAACACCGGGGAGCTGTTTTTT.

This clone was detected once. As DNA, the CDR3 is TGTGCCAGCAGCCTTGGACTAGCGGGGACGTACCAAGAGACCCAGTACTTC. Protein: CASSLGLAGTYQETQYF. The J gene is TRBJ2-5, the V gene TRBV3-1 (or the pseudogene TRBV3-2), with TRBD2 matching over 12 bases. In germline, CDR1 is LGHDT, CDR2 YNNKEL (reference sequence). J lost 0 bases, V lost 4 bases, and 6 bases had no gene match. There are 17 residues in the CDR3.

The chain combines TRBV7-9 with TRBJ2-2; tentative D call: TRBD1 (5 bases). V was cut by 5 bases and J by 1 base, with 8 bases left in between. The CDR3 spans 14 residues. From germline, CDR1 is SEHNR and CDR2 FQNEAQ (reference sequence). The CDR3 nucleotides read TGTGCCAGCAGCATCGACAGGAACACCGGGGAGCTGTTTTTT. Translated, it gives CASSIDRNTGELFF.

The chain uses TRBV19 and TRBJ2-3, with D perhaps matching TRBD2 (7 bases). V lost 5 bases to trimming and J lost 0 bases, with 18 bases between them. Germline loops: CDR1 LNHDA, CDR2 SQIVND (reference sequence). This CDR3 spans 17 amino acids. CDR3 in DNA: TGTGCCAGTAGTGGGGGCCCCCCGGGACTAAGCACAGATACGCAGTATTTT. This encodes CASSGGPPGLSTDTQYF.

The chain has TRBV12-3 or TRBV12-4 and TRBJ2-1; TRBD2 aligns across 8 bases. The CDR3 has 12 amino acids. V lost 11 bases to trimming and J lost 5 bases; unmatched junction nucleotides: 5. CDR3 sequence (DNA): TGTGCCGTAAAACTAGCGGACAATGAGCAGTTCTTC. Residues: CAVKLADNEQFF.

This sequence joins TRBV6-5 and TRBJ2-1; 9 nucleotides match TRBD2. The ends lost 4 bases at V and 10 bases at J; junction bases unmatched: 5. In germline, CDR1 is MNHEY, CDR2 SVGAGI. The CDR3 extends over 13 amino acids. In DNA, the CDR3 is TGTGCCAGCAGTTCGGGACTAGCTCAGGAGCAGTTCTTC. This encodes CASSSGLAQEQFF.